This paragraph covers one T cell receptor (beta chain) sequence. The entry originates in a study of blood T cell repertoires in COVID-19. As originally analysed: Cell counts per sample came from amplifying reference gene primers. Sequenced by immunoSEQ multiplex PCR; TCRdb stores in-frame clones only, minus some. That table furnishes V, J and clone size, whereas the DNA furnished D and trimming. The data contain some 290,000 clones, nearly 90% of them singletons. A Seattle source enrolled patients during active infection and followed them longitudinally. The CDR3 spans 11 residues. In germline, CDR1 is SQVTM, CDR2 ANQGSEA. V was trimmed by 7 bases and J by 5 bases, leaving 11 bases between them.

This chain connects TRBV29-1 to TRBJ1-1, with D perhaps matching TRBD1 (5 bases). Sample: peripheral blood. This receptor was identified in a woman aged 40 to 50 with COVID-19, enrolled during active disease. The CDR3 DNA is TGCAGCGGGGGGTCGGGGACTGAAGCTTTCTTT. Translated, it gives CSGGSGTEAFF.